This TCR beta chain was recovered during a study of blood T cell repertoires in COVID-19. The protocol was immunoSEQ multiplex PCR, while the TCRdb copy is restricted to in-frame clones and leaves out a portion. In the table there are 150,000 or so clones, 65% to 90% of which are singletons. This CDR3 is 14 amino acids long. CDR1 is MNHEY and CDR2 is SVGEGT in the germline V gene. Trimming removed 2 bases from V and 5 bases from J, with 13 bases in between. The chain employs TRBV6-2 or TRBV6-3 and TRBJ2-7, with a possible D match to TRBD1 (6 bases). Sequencing input: peripheral blood. This sequence originates from a man aged 55 to 70 with acute or convalescent COVID-19. The CDR3 loop reads CASSYGQSPHEQYF. The DNA of the CDR3 is TGTGCCAGCAGTTACGGACAGAGTCCGCACGAGCAGTACTTC.